These T cell receptor beta chains were read from a single sample in a study of T-cell reconstitution after alpha-beta-depleted transplantation in children. Each CDR3 protein gets one entry after TCRdb re-called the PCR reads with MiXCR. Of fewer than 750,000 distinct CDR3 sequences in the sample, 23% were seen once. The specimen was PBMCs, mostly from graft donor cells, collected 360 days after TCRalphabeta/CD19-depleted stem cell transplant. These receptors all stem from a boy in the first two years of life who had a stem cell transplant for acute myeloid leukemia, so the T cells may come from the graft donor. The CDR3 runs from the conserved cysteine through the conserved F or W. D genes are given only for firm matches. For some rows the clone size is stated as once, few or many, or as a class when expanded; others skip it.

D gene: TRBD2; CDR3 length: 14; J gene: TRBJ2-7; clone size: many; V gene: TRBV3-1; CDR3 DNA: TGTGCCAGCTCCGAGGGAGGGGCGCCCTACGAGCAGTACTTC; CDR3 protein: CASSEGGAPYEQYF
D gene: TRBD1; CDR3 length: 14; J gene: TRBJ1-1; clone size: -; V gene: TRBV2; CDR3 DNA: TGTGCCAGCCCGGGACAGGGCCACAACACTGAAGCTTTCTTT; CDR3 protein: CASPGQGHNTEAFF
D gene: TRBD2; CDR3 length: 14; J gene: TRBJ2-1; clone size: few; V gene: TRBV5-5; CDR3 DNA: TGTGCCAGCAGCTTGCCGGGGGGGCGCAATGAGCAGTTCTTC; CDR3 protein: CASSLPGGRNEQFF
D gene: -; CDR3 length: 15; J gene: TRBJ2-1; clone size: few; V gene: TRBV7-9; CDR3 DNA: TGTGCCAGCAGCTTCTTGGACAGAGAATACAATGAGCAGTTCTTC; CDR3 protein: CASSFLDREYNEQFF
D gene: -; CDR3 length: 14; J gene: TRBJ1-5; clone size: -; V gene: TRBV15; CDR3 DNA: TGTGCCACCAGCAGAGATCGCCCATTGGGGCCCCAGCATTTT; CDR3 protein: CATSRDRPLGPQHF
D gene: -; CDR3 length: 16; J gene: TRBJ1-1; clone size: many; V gene: TRBV12-3/TRBV12-4; CDR3 DNA: TGTGCCAGCAGAACCTTCCCCGGGGGCCCGAACACTGAAGCTTTCTTT; CDR3 protein: CASRTFPGGPNTEAFF
D gene: TRBD1; CDR3 length: 17; J gene: TRBJ1-5; clone size: -; V gene: TRBV12-3/TRBV12-4; CDR3 DNA: TGTGCCAGCAGTAAGTCCCGGGACAGAGGGGACAATCAGCCCCAGCATTTT; CDR3 protein: CASSKSRDRGDNQPQHF
D gene: -; CDR3 length: 13; J gene: TRBJ1-2; clone size: few; V gene: TRBV6-1; CDR3 DNA: TGTGCCAGCAGTGGCCAGAGGCGGTATGGCTACACCTTC; CDR3 protein: CASSGQRRYGYTF
D gene: TRBD1; CDR3 length: 18; J gene: TRBJ1-5; clone size: few; V gene: TRBV12-3/TRBV12-4; CDR3 DNA: TGTGCCAGCGGTCTCCGGGGGCAGGGGGTAAGGGGCAATCAGCCCCAGCATTTT; CDR3 protein: CASGLRGQGVRGNQPQHF
D gene: -; CDR3 length: 18; J gene: TRBJ2-6; clone size: -; V gene: TRBV4-3; CDR3 DNA: TGCGCCAGCAGCCAAGAATGGAGACAAAACTCTGGGGCCAACGTCCTGACTTTC; CDR3 protein: CASSQEWRQNSGANVLTF
D gene: -; CDR3 length: 15; J gene: TRBJ2-5; clone size: many; V gene: TRBV20-1; CDR3 DNA: TGCAGCGCCCGTGGGGGCAGAAAGAACCAAGAGACCCAGTACTTC; CDR3 protein: CSARGGRKNQETQYF
D gene: -; CDR3 length: 14; J gene: TRBJ2-3; clone size: -; V gene: TRBV5-6; CDR3 DNA: TGTGCCAGCAGCTTGAGGCTGACGGCAGATACGCAGTATTTT; CDR3 protein: CASSLRLTADTQYF
D gene: TRBD2; CDR3 length: 14; J gene: TRBJ2-5; clone size: many; V gene: TRBV29-1; CDR3 DNA: TGCAGCGCCGATAGCGGGGGGGACCTAGAGACCCAGTACTTC; CDR3 protein: CSADSGGDLETQYF
D gene: TRBD2; CDR3 length: 20; J gene: TRBJ2-3; clone size: many; V gene: TRBV12-3/TRBV12-4; CDR3 DNA: TGTGCCAGCAGTTCCCGACTAGCGGGGGGCCGTCACCCTAGCACAGATACGCAGTATTTT; CDR3 protein: CASSSRLAGGRHPSTDTQYF
D gene: TRBD1; CDR3 length: 16; J gene: TRBJ2-3; clone size: -; V gene: TRBV6-1; CDR3 DNA: TGTGCCAGCAGTCGGGACAGGGAGGCTTTCACAGATACGCAGTATTTT; CDR3 protein: CASSRDREAFTDTQYF
D gene: -; CDR3 length: 15; J gene: TRBJ2-1; clone size: -; V gene: TRBV27; CDR3 DNA: TGTGCCAGCAGTTTAGGGACGCCTTCCTACAATGAGCAGTTCTTC; CDR3 protein: CASSLGTPSYNEQFF
D gene: -; CDR3 length: 17; J gene: TRBJ2-4; clone size: -; V gene: TRBV6-5; CDR3 DNA: TGTGCCAGCAGTTACTCGACTATTGGAGGCTTGGAAAACATTCAGTACTTC; CDR3 protein: CASSYSTIGGLENIQYF
D gene: TRBD1; CDR3 length: 17; J gene: TRBJ2-6; clone size: -; V gene: TRBV10-3; CDR3 DNA: TGTGCCATCAGTGACCTGGGGACAGGATCTGGGGCCAACGTCCTGACTTTC; CDR3 protein: CAISDLGTGSGANVLTF
D gene: TRBD2; CDR3 length: 13; J gene: TRBJ2-1; clone size: many; V gene: TRBV20-1; CDR3 DNA: TGCAGTGCGCGGCGGGGGGGCGGGGATGAGCAGTTCTTC; CDR3 protein: CSARRGGGDEQFF
D gene: TRBD1; CDR3 length: 14; J gene: TRBJ1-5; clone size: -; V gene: TRBV10-3; CDR3 DNA: TGTGCCATCAGTGGGACAGGGGCTAATCAGCCCCAGCATTTT; CDR3 protein: CAISGTGANQPQHF
D gene: -; CDR3 length: 15; J gene: TRBJ2-5; clone size: -; V gene: TRBV15; CDR3 DNA: TGTGCCACCAGCGACTCCGGAGGGACCAGAGAGACCCAGTACTTC; CDR3 protein: CATSDSGGTRETQYF
D gene: TRBD1; CDR3 length: 16; J gene: TRBJ2-3; clone size: many; V gene: TRBV20-1; CDR3 DNA: TGCAGTGCTCGCAGCACCGGACAGGGGGCCACAGATACGCAGTATTTT; CDR3 protein: CSARSTGQGATDTQYF
D gene: -; CDR3 length: 11; J gene: TRBJ1-3; clone size: many; V gene: TRBV20-1; CDR3 DNA: TGCAGTGCTTCCGGAGCGAACACCATATATTTT; CDR3 protein: CSASGANTIYF
D gene: TRBD1; CDR3 length: 12; J gene: TRBJ2-5; clone size: -; V gene: TRBV20-1; CDR3 DNA: TGCAGTGCTGACGGACAGGGAGAGACCCAGTACTTC; CDR3 protein: CSADGQGETQYF
D gene: -; CDR3 length: 16; J gene: TRBJ1-4; clone size: many; V gene: TRBV28; CDR3 DNA: TGTGCCAGCAGCACACCCACGGGGCCCCATAATGAAAAACTGTTTTTT; CDR3 protein: CASSTPTGPHNEKLFF
D gene: TRBD2; CDR3 length: 14; J gene: TRBJ2-1; clone size: many; V gene: TRBV20-1; CDR3 DNA: TGCAGTGCTAGCACTAGCGGGGGGTACAATGAGCAGTTCTTC; CDR3 protein: CSASTSGGYNEQFF
D gene: -; CDR3 length: 13; J gene: TRBJ1-1; clone size: few; V gene: TRBV2; CDR3 DNA: TGTGCCACCTCCGAGGGGGAGTGGGCTGAAGCTTTCTTT; CDR3 protein: CATSEGEWAEAFF
D gene: -; CDR3 length: 15; J gene: TRBJ2-6; clone size: -; V gene: TRBV10-3; CDR3 DNA: TGTGCCATCAGTGCACCCCCATCTGGGGCCAACGTCCTGACTTTC; CDR3 protein: CAISAPPSGANVLTF
D gene: TRBD1; CDR3 length: 15; J gene: TRBJ1-1; clone size: many; V gene: TRBV6-1; CDR3 DNA: TGTGCCAGCAGTGCCCGGACAGGGTGGGACACTGAAGCTTTCTTT; CDR3 protein: CASSARTGWDTEAFF
D gene: -; CDR3 length: 15; J gene: TRBJ1-4; clone size: many; V gene: TRBV9; CDR3 DNA: TGTGCCAGCAGCGGGGCAGGGAGGTCTAATGAAAAACTGTTTTTT; CDR3 protein: CASSGAGRSNEKLFF
D gene: TRBD2; CDR3 length: 16; J gene: TRBJ2-1; clone size: -; V gene: TRBV28; CDR3 DNA: TGTGCCAGCAGTTTGCGCGGGGGGGCTGGGGTCGATGAGCAGTTCTTC; CDR3 protein: CASSLRGGAGVDEQFF
D gene: -; CDR3 length: 14; J gene: TRBJ1-3; clone size: -; V gene: TRBV12-3/TRBV12-4; CDR3 DNA: TGTGCCAGCAGTTCCACAGAGGGCCGAAACACCATATATTTT; CDR3 protein: CASSSTEGRNTIYF
D gene: TRBD2; CDR3 length: 16; J gene: TRBJ2-5; clone size: -; V gene: TRBV6-5; CDR3 DNA: TGTGCCAGCAGTTCCATAGCGGGGGGGCTTGAAGAGACCCAGTACTTC; CDR3 protein: CASSSIAGGLEETQYF
D gene: TRBD2; CDR3 length: 15; J gene: TRBJ2-1; clone size: few; V gene: TRBV7-6; CDR3 DNA: TGTGCCAGCAGCTTAAGCCGGGGGGTTAGCAATGAGCAGTTCTTC; CDR3 protein: CASSLSRGVSNEQFF
D gene: TRBD2; CDR3 length: 15; J gene: TRBJ2-1; clone size: few; V gene: TRBV2; CDR3 DNA: TGTGCCAGCAGTGAAGCGAGCGGGGAGTACAATGAGCAGTTCTTC; CDR3 protein: CASSEASGEYNEQFF
D gene: -; CDR3 length: 17; J gene: TRBJ2-3; clone size: many; V gene: TRBV10-3; CDR3 DNA: TGTGCCATCAGTGAGCCTACGGGACTGAGGGATCAAGATACGCAGTATTTT; CDR3 protein: CAISEPTGLRDQDTQYF
D gene: -; CDR3 length: 15; J gene: TRBJ2-5; clone size: -; V gene: TRBV12-3/TRBV12-4; CDR3 DNA: TGTGCCAGCAGTCCCCGAAGATCGGGGCCGGAGACCCAGTACTTC; CDR3 protein: CASSPRRSGPETQYF
D gene: -; CDR3 length: 14; J gene: TRBJ1-5; clone size: many; V gene: TRBV12-3/TRBV12-4; CDR3 DNA: TGTGCCAGCAGTTTTGAGGCCCCTTATCAGCCCCAGCATTTT; CDR3 protein: CASSFEAPYQPQHF
D gene: TRBD1; CDR3 length: 14; J gene: TRBJ1-4; clone size: many; V gene: TRBV28; CDR3 DNA: TGTGCCAGCAGCGCGACAGGGTATAATGAAAAACTGTTTTTT; CDR3 protein: CASSATGYNEKLFF
D gene: -; CDR3 length: 14; J gene: TRBJ1-2; clone size: -; V gene: TRBV6-5; CDR3 DNA: TGTGCCAGCAGTTACGGATACTCTAACTATGGCTACACCTTC; CDR3 protein: CASSYGYSNYGYTF
D gene: -; CDR3 length: 14; J gene: TRBJ2-5; clone size: many; V gene: TRBV18; CDR3 DNA: TGTGCCAGCTCACCACAGGCAGGGTCGGAGACCCAGTACTTC; CDR3 protein: CASSPQAGSETQYF
D gene: -; CDR3 length: 13; J gene: TRBJ1-1; clone size: -; V gene: TRBV18; CDR3 DNA: TGTGCCAGCTCACTCATAGTGAACACTGAAGCTTTCTTT; CDR3 protein: CASSLIVNTEAFF
D gene: -; CDR3 length: 14; J gene: TRBJ2-1; clone size: -; V gene: TRBV9; CDR3 DNA: TGTGCCAGCAGCGCCACCACTTTACAGGGTTTAGAGTTCTTC; CDR3 protein: CASSATTLQGLEFF
D gene: -; CDR3 length: 14; J gene: TRBJ1-1; clone size: -; V gene: TRBV28; CDR3 DNA: TGTGCCAGCAACCCCCACCGAAGGACCACTGAAGCTTTCTTT; CDR3 protein: CASNPHRRTTEAFF
D gene: -; CDR3 length: 14; J gene: TRBJ2-3; clone size: -; V gene: TRBV20-1; CDR3 DNA: TGCAGTGCTAGAGTAGGACCCGTCTTGCATACGCAGTATTTT; CDR3 protein: CSARVGPVLHTQYF
D gene: -; CDR3 length: 12; J gene: TRBJ2-2; clone size: few; V gene: TRBV4-1; CDR3 DNA: TGCGCCAGCAGCCAAGGAGACGGGGAGCTGTTTTTT; CDR3 protein: CASSQGDGELFF
D gene: -; CDR3 length: 11; J gene: TRBJ1-2; clone size: few; V gene: TRBV29-1; CDR3 DNA: TGCAGCGTTGTGAGGGACGGGGGCTACACCTTC; CDR3 protein: CSVVRDGGYTF
D gene: TRBD2; CDR3 length: 16; J gene: TRBJ2-3; clone size: few; V gene: TRBV5-1; CDR3 DNA: TGCGCCAGCAGCCCGACGGGACTAGCGGTAACAGATACGCAGTATTTT; CDR3 protein: CASSPTGLAVTDTQYF
D gene: TRBD2; CDR3 length: 15; J gene: TRBJ2-1; clone size: many; V gene: TRBV12-3/TRBV12-4; CDR3 DNA: TGTGCCAGCAGTTTACCTAGCGGGGGCCACAATGAGCAGTTCTTC; CDR3 protein: CASSLPSGGHNEQFF
D gene: -; CDR3 length: 11; J gene: TRBJ2-7; clone size: few; V gene: TRBV29-1; CDR3 DNA: TGCAGCGTTGAATTAGGCATAAAGCAGTACTTC; CDR3 protein: CSVELGIKQYF
D gene: -; CDR3 length: 14; J gene: TRBJ2-3; clone size: -; V gene: TRBV2; CDR3 DNA: TGTGCCAGCATGCCGGCCATGGGCACAGATACGCAGTATTTT; CDR3 protein: CASMPAMGTDTQYF
D gene: -; CDR3 length: 13; J gene: TRBJ1-2; clone size: -; V gene: TRBV20-1; CDR3 DNA: TGCAGTGCTAGTAACCCGGCGGCCTATGGCTACACCTTC; CDR3 protein: CSASNPAAYGYTF
D gene: TRBD2; CDR3 length: 14; J gene: TRBJ2-7; clone size: -; V gene: TRBV12-3/TRBV12-4; CDR3 DNA: TGTGCCAGCCGCACTGGCGGGGGGCTCTACGAGCAGTACTTC; CDR3 protein: CASRTGGGLYEQYF
D gene: -; CDR3 length: 12; J gene: TRBJ1-2; clone size: few; V gene: TRBV9; CDR3 DNA: TGTGCCAGCAGCAGGAGTGTTGTCGGCTACACCTTC; CDR3 protein: CASSRSVVGYTF
D gene: TRBD1; CDR3 length: 14; J gene: TRBJ1-5; clone size: -; V gene: TRBV12-3/TRBV12-4; CDR3 DNA: TGTGCCAGCAGTTTGGGACAGCAAAATCAGCCCCAGCATTTT; CDR3 protein: CASSLGQQNQPQHF
D gene: TRBD2; CDR3 length: 13; J gene: TRBJ2-1; clone size: many; V gene: TRBV5-1; CDR3 DNA: TGCGCCACCCGTTCCGCGGGGGAAGGTGAGCAGTTCTTC; CDR3 protein: CATRSAGEGEQFF
D gene: TRBD2; CDR3 length: 15; J gene: TRBJ2-5; clone size: -; V gene: TRBV6-5; CDR3 DNA: TGTGCCAGCAGTTATGAAGCGGGGGGGGAAGAGACCCAGTACTTC; CDR3 protein: CASSYEAGGEETQYF
D gene: TRBD2; CDR3 length: 16; J gene: TRBJ2-3; clone size: -; V gene: TRBV24-1; CDR3 DNA: TGTGCCACCAGTGATGCCCGACTAGCGGGGGAGGATACGCAGTATTTT; CDR3 protein: CATSDARLAGEDTQYF
D gene: TRBD1; CDR3 length: 15; J gene: TRBJ2-3; clone size: -; V gene: TRBV4-3; CDR3 DNA: TGCGCCAGCAGCCAAGGGACAGGGGGCACAGATACGCAGTATTTT; CDR3 protein: CASSQGTGGTDTQYF